Listed below are T cell receptor beta chains from one sample, sequenced in a study of human T cells and chemical hapten exposure. TCRdb recomputed calls from the RACE reads with MiXCR, one row per CDR3 protein. The sample comprises tens of thousands of distinct CDR3 sequences, approximately 6.6% of which are singletons, and around 1.3% rests with the top ten. The source was whole blood, collected in connection with sensitization to the hapten diphenylcyclopropenone (DPC). The source is a woman in her thirties with alopecia areata. Some clones in this sample may be carry-over from other donors' samples. Each CDR3 is given with its conserved first and last residue. Each record gives: clone size, CDR3 length, V gene, CDR3 protein. Rows may omit the clone size; those that give it use once, few, many or a size class.

clone size: many; CDR3 length: 14; V gene: TRBV7-8; CDR3 protein: CASSQTDMNTEAFF
clone size: -; CDR3 length: 17; V gene: TRBV5-1; CDR3 protein: CASSWTSGGINTGELFF
clone size: -; CDR3 length: 12; V gene: TRBV29-1; CDR3 protein: CSVEGRFSQAFF
clone size: many; CDR3 length: 13; V gene: TRBV20-1; CDR3 protein: CSARDYKVYEQYF
clone size: few; CDR3 length: 15; V gene: TRBV12-3/TRBV12-4; CDR3 protein: CASRKATGGVLGYTF
clone size: -; CDR3 length: 15; V gene: TRBV7-3; CDR3 protein: CASSLGTGDYNEQFF
clone size: many; CDR3 length: 12; V gene: TRBV7-9; CDR3 protein: CASSLGPSEQYF
clone size: -; CDR3 length: 16; V gene: TRBV6-6; CDR3 protein: CASSYSPPGGAYGYTF
clone size: many; CDR3 length: 13; V gene: TRBV29-1; CDR3 protein: CSVGRGQGTEAFF
clone size: -; CDR3 length: 15; V gene: TRBV27; CDR3 protein: CASSLLAGGTYGYTF
clone size: many; CDR3 length: 13; V gene: TRBV6-1; CDR3 protein: CASSEGRNSPLHF
clone size: few; CDR3 length: 14; V gene: TRBV6-6; CDR3 protein: CASSSSDSVYGYTF
clone size: many; CDR3 length: 12; V gene: TRBV9; CDR3 protein: CASSSENYGYTF
clone size: many; CDR3 length: 16; V gene: TRBV20-1; CDR3 protein: CSARDGTGHRQGGYTF
clone size: few; CDR3 length: 16; V gene: TRBV7-9; CDR3 protein: CASSILAGGHAGELFF
clone size: many; CDR3 length: 15; V gene: TRBV6-1; CDR3 protein: CASSLTEATNEKLFF
clone size: -; CDR3 length: 17; V gene: TRBV20-1; CDR3 protein: CSARAPGLAGGTDTQYF
clone size: many; CDR3 length: 14; V gene: TRBV12-5; CDR3 protein: CASGLLSGGSPLHF
clone size: many; CDR3 length: 14; V gene: TRBV5-1; CDR3 protein: CASSYWGRSGELFF
clone size: -; CDR3 length: 20; V gene: TRBV19; CDR3 protein: CASRGLEDSIWPPGNQPQHF
clone size: many; CDR3 length: 14; V gene: TRBV30; CDR3 protein: CAWSALAGGYEQYF
clone size: many; CDR3 length: 17; V gene: TRBV20-1; CDR3 protein: CSARDSWRGGLAQPQHF
clone size: few; CDR3 length: 15; V gene: TRBV5-1; CDR3 protein: CASSLGSVMNTEAFF
clone size: few; CDR3 length: 14; V gene: TRBV19; CDR3 protein: CASRGGEAGTEAFF
clone size: many; CDR3 length: 15; V gene: TRBV5-1; CDR3 protein: CASSLTGLGNQPQHF
clone size: many; CDR3 length: 16; V gene: TRBV7-3; CDR3 protein: CASSQNRRGAGSPLHF
clone size: many; CDR3 length: 14; V gene: TRBV20-1; CDR3 protein: CSARQGGSNQPQHF
clone size: many; CDR3 length: 17; V gene: TRBV6-1; CDR3 protein: CASKLAGTGGSNQPQHF
clone size: many; CDR3 length: 13; V gene: TRBV7-8; CDR3 protein: CAATGVDLDEQFF
clone size: many; CDR3 length: 15; V gene: TRBV5-1; CDR3 protein: CASSSGDRATYEQYF
clone size: -; CDR3 length: 16; V gene: TRBV4-2; CDR3 protein: CASSPPTPGQHEKLFF
clone size: many; CDR3 length: 15; V gene: TRBV5-5; CDR3 protein: CASSWGQLAPDTQYF
clone size: many; CDR3 length: 15; V gene: TRBV18; CDR3 protein: CASSTGQGANTEAFF
clone size: -; CDR3 length: 13; V gene: TRBV3-1; CDR3 protein: CASSPDRAQPQHF
clone size: -; CDR3 length: 15; V gene: TRBV12-3/TRBV12-4; CDR3 protein: CASRYASGEGNTQYF
clone size: many; CDR3 length: 13; V gene: TRBV5-1; CDR3 protein: CASSVLQGDTQYF
clone size: many; CDR3 length: 14; V gene: TRBV28; CDR3 protein: CASSLGQRTDTQYF
clone size: many; CDR3 length: 13; V gene: TRBV7-2; CDR3 protein: CASGVAGSDTQYF
clone size: many; CDR3 length: 13; V gene: TRBV29-1; CDR3 protein: CSVALTANSPLHF
clone size: many; CDR3 length: 15; V gene: TRBV12-3/TRBV12-4; CDR3 protein: CASSLDGGVTDTQYF
clone size: -; CDR3 length: 15; V gene: TRBV7-9; CDR3 protein: CASSPTTGGNTEALF
clone size: few; CDR3 length: 16; V gene: TRBV29-1; CDR3 protein: CSVQELDRANTGELFF
clone size: many; CDR3 length: 16; V gene: TRBV6-6; CDR3 protein: CASRSALGGSSETQYF
clone size: few; CDR3 length: 16; V gene: TRBV11-2; CDR3 protein: CASSLGVGMGNTEAFF
clone size: few; CDR3 length: 15; V gene: TRBV27; CDR3 protein: CASSLSGGGSTEAFF
clone size: -; CDR3 length: 12; V gene: TRBV12-3/TRBV12-4; CDR3 protein: CASRDSLYGYTF
clone size: many; CDR3 length: 13; V gene: TRBV7-8; CDR3 protein: CASSLALSGEQYF
clone size: many; CDR3 length: 17; V gene: TRBV10-2; CDR3 protein: CASSEPPGLAGKNEQFF
clone size: -; CDR3 length: 14; V gene: TRBV19; CDR3 protein: CASSVRRTVRGYTF
clone size: -; CDR3 length: 15; V gene: TRBV5-1; CDR3 protein: CASSPMQPTVTEAFF
clone size: -; CDR3 length: 16; V gene: TRBV27; CDR3 protein: CASSLWDSGGQDTQYF
clone size: many; CDR3 length: 15; V gene: TRBV2; CDR3 protein: CASSEYRPRNTEAFF
clone size: few; CDR3 length: 13; V gene: TRBV10-3; CDR3 protein: CAIRGPWFGEQFF
clone size: few; CDR3 length: 15; V gene: TRBV20-1; CDR3 protein: CSARGEGTVNSPLHF
clone size: many; CDR3 length: 15; V gene: TRBV6-6; CDR3 protein: CASSLAVATNEKLFF
clone size: many; CDR3 length: 15; V gene: TRBV10-3; CDR3 protein: CAISQGQGSYNEQFF
clone size: many; CDR3 length: 12; V gene: TRBV7-9; CDR3 protein: CASLGGTDTQYF
clone size: few; CDR3 length: 14; V gene: TRBV6-1; CDR3 protein: CASSRTGSGNTIYF
clone size: few; CDR3 length: 11; V gene: TRBV29-1; CDR3 protein: CSGIRADTQYF
clone size: few; CDR3 length: 12; V gene: TRBV6-5; CDR3 protein: CASQAGGNEQYF